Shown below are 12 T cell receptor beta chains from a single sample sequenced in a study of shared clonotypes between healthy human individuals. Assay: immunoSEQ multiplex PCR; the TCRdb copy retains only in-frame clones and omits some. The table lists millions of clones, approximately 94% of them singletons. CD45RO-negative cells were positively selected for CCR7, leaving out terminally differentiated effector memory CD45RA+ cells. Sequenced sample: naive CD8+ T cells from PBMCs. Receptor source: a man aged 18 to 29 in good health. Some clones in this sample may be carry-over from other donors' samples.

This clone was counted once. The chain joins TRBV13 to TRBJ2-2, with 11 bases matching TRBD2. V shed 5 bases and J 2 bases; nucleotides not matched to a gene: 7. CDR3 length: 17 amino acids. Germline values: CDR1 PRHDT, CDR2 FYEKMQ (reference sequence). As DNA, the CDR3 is TGTGCCAGCAGCAAACTAGCGGGAGTGGGTAACACCGGGGAGCTGTTTTTT. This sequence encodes CASSKLAGVGNTGELFF.

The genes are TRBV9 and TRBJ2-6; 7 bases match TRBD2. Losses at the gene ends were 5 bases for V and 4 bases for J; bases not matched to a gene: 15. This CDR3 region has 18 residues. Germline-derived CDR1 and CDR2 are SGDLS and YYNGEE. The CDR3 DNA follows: TGTGCCAGCAGGGACCCGGGGGGTCCCCTCAGCGGGGCCAACGTCCTGACTTTC. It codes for CASRDPGGPLSGANVLTF.

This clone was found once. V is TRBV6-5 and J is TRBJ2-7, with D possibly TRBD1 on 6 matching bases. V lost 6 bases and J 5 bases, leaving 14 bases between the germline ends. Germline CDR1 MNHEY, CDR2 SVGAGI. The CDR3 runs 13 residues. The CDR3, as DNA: TGTGCCAGCAGACGGATGGGGGCAGACGAGCAGTACTTC. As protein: CASRRMGADEQYF.

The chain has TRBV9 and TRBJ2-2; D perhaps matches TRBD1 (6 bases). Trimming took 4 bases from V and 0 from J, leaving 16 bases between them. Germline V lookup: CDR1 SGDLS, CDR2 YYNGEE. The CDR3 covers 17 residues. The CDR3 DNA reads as TGTGCCAGCAGCATAAAGACGGGACATGCGAACACCGGGGAGCTGTTTTTT. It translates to CASSIKTGHANTGELFF.

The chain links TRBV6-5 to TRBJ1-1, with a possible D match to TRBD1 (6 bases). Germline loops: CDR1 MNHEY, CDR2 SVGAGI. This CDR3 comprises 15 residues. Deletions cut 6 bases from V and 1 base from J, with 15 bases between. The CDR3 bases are TGTGCCAGCAGCCCCGGACGGACAGCGAACACTGAAGCTTTCTTT. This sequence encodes CASSPGRTANTEAFF.

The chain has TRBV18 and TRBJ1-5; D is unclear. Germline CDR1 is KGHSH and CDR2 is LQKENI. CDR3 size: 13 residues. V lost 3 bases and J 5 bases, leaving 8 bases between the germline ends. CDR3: CASSPSRDQPQHF. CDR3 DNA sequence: TGTGCCAGCTCACCGAGCCGGGATCAGCCCCAGCATTTT.

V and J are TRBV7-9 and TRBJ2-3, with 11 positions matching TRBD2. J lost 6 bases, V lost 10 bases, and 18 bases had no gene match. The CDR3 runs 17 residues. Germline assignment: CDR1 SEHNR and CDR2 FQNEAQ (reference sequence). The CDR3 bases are TGTGCCATCCCGAAGGTAGCGGGAGGGCCTCTTCTCGATACGCAGTATTTT. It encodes CAIPKVAGGPLLDTQYF.

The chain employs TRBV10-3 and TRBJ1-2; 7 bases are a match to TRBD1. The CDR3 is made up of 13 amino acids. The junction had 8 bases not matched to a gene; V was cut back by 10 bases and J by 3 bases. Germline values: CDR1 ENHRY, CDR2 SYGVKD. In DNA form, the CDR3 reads TGTGCCACCAGGGGGGCAGCGGACTATGGCTACACCTTC. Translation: CATRGAADYGYTF.

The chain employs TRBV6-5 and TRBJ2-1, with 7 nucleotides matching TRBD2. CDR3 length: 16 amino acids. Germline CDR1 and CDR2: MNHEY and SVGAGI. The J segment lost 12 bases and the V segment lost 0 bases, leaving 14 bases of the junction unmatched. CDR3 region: CASSYSMEGLPYGQFF. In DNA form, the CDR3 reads TGTGCCAGCAGTTACTCGATGGAGGGACTACCCTATGGGCAGTTCTTC.

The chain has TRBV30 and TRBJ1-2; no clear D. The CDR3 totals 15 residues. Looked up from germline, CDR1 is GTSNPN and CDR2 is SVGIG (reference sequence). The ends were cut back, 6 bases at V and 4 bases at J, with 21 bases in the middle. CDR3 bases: TGTGCCTGTCCTCAACTGGGTAGGGATGTCTATGGCTACACCTTC. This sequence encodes CACPQLGRDVYGYTF.

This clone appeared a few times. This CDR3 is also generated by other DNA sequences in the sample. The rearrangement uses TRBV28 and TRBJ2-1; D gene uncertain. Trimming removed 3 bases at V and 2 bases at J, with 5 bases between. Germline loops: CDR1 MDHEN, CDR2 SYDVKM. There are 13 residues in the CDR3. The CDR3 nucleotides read TGTGCCAGCAGTTTGGGGACCTACAATGAGCAGTTCTTC. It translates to CASSLGTYNEQFF.

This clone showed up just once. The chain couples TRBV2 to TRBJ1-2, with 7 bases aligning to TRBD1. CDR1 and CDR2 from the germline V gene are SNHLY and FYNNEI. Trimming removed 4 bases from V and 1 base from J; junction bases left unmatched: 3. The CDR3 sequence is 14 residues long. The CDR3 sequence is CASSASGGNYGYTF. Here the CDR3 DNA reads TGTGCCAGCAGTGCGTCAGGGGGTAACTATGGCTACACCTTC.